The clone carrying this T cell receptor delta chain is judged medium-sized. V shed 3 bases, J shed 2 bases, and the junction held 23 bases outside the gene matches. CDR1 and CDR2 from the germline V gene are TSWWSYY and QGS. This CDR3 is 22 amino acids long. The data were taken from a study of gamma-delta T cells after stem cell transplantation. TCRdb re-identified clones in the RT-PCR reads via CATT. The sample consists of around 1,300 delta-chain clones, over 40% of them appearing once. The receptor was isolated from a human donor. It is not recorded whose cells these are; they may come from a transplant donor. Sequences were obtained from gamma-delta T cells. The genes are TRDV1 and TRDJ1, with 11 bases aligning to TRDD3. This CDR3 is CALGDSPFPPTGGYWGTDKLIF. CDR3 coding DNA: TGTGCTCTTGGGGACTCCCCTTTTCCCCCTACTGGGGGATATTGGGGGACCGATAAACTCATCTTT.